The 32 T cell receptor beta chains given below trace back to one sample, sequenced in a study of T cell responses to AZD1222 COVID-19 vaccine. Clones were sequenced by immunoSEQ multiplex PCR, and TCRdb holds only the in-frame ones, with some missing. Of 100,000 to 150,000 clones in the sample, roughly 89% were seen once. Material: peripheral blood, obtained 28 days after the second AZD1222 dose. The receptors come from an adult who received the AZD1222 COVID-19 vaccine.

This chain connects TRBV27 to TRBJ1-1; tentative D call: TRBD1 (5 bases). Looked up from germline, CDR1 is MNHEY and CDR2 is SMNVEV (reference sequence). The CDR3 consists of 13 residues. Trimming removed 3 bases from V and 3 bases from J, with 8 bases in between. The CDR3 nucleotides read TGTGCCAGCAGTTTGTGGGGCTACACTGAAGCTTTCTTT. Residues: CASSLWGYTEAFF.

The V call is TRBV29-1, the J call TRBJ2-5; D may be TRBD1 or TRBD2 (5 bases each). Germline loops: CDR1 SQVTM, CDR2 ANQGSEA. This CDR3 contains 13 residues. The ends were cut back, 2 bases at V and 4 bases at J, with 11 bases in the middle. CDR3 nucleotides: TGCAGCGTTGAACCCGGGACGGGAGAGACCCAGTACTTC. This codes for CSVEPGTGETQYF.

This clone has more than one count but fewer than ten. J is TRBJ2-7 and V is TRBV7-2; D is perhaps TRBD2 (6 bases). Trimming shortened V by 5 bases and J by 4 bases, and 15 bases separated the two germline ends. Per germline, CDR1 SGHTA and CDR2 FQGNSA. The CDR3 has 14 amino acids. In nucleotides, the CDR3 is TGTGCCAGCAGCCGGGACTCGAGACGGTACGAGCAGTACTTC. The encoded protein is CASSRDSRRYEQYF.

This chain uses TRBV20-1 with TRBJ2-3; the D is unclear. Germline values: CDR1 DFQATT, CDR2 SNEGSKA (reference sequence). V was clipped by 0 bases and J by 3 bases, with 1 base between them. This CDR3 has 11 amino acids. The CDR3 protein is CSARDTDTQYF. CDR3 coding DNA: TGCAGTGCTAGAGATACAGATACGCAGTATTTT.

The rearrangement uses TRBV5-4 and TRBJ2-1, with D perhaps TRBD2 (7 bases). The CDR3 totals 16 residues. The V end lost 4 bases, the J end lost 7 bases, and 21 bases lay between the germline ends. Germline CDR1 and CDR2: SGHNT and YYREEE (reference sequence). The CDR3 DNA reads TGTGCCAGCAGCCCGCTTGGGGGCGGGGGAAGGAATGAGCAGTTCTTC. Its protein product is CASSPLGGGGRNEQFF.

This chain's CDR3 is CASSTQGEYNSPLHF. CDR3 in DNA: TGTGCCAGCAGCACCCAGGGGGAGTATAATTCACCCCTCCACTTT. The chain uses TRBV7-9 and TRBJ1-6; 7 bases map to TRBD1. Germline assignment: CDR1 SEHNR and CDR2 FQNEAQ (reference sequence). The CDR3 sequence is 15 residues long. Trimming took 5 bases from V and 4 from J; bases not matched to a gene: 5.

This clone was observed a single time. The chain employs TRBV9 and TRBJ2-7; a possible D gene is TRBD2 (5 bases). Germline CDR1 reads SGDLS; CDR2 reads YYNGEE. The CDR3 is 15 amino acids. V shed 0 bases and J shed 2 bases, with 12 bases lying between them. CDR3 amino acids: CASSVEGSFPYEQYF. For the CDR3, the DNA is TGTGCCAGCAGCGTAGAAGGGAGTTTCCCCTACGAGCAGTACTTC.

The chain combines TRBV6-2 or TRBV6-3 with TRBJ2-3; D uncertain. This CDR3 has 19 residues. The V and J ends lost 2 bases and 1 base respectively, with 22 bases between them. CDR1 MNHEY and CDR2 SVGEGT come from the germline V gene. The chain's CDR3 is CASSYPELAAQVGTDTQYF. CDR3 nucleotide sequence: TGTGCCAGCAGTTACCCCGAGTTGGCAGCTCAGGTTGGCACAGATACGCAGTATTTT.

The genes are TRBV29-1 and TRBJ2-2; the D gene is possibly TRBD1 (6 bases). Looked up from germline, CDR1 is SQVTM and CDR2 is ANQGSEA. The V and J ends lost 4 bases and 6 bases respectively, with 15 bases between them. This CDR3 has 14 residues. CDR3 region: CSVGQGLLSGELFF. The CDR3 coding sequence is TGCAGCGTTGGCCAGGGGTTGTTATCCGGGGAGCTGTTTTTT.

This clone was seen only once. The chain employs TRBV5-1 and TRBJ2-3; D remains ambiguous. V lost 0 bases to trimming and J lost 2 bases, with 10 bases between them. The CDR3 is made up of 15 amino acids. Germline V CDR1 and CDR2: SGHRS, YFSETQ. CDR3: CASSLGSGFTDTQYF. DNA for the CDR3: TGCGCCAGCAGCTTGGGATCTGGGTTCACAGATACGCAGTATTTT.

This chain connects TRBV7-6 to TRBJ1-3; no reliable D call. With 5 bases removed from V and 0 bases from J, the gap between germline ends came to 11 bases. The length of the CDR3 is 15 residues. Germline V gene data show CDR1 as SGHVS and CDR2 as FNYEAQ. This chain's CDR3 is CASSPRLISGNTIYF. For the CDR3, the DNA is TGTGCCAGCAGCCCGCGGTTGATCTCTGGAAACACCATATATTTT.

CDR3 protein: CASSQRTVTGGYNEQFF. The CDR3 DNA reads as TGCGCCAGCAGCCAAAGGACAGTGACTGGTGGCTACAATGAGCAGTTCTTC. The chain has TRBV4-1 and TRBJ2-1; TRBD1 might be the D (6 bases). The CDR3 consists of 17 residues. V shed 2 bases and J shed 3 bases, with 17 bases lying between them. CDR1 MGHRA and CDR2 YSYEKL come from the germline V gene.

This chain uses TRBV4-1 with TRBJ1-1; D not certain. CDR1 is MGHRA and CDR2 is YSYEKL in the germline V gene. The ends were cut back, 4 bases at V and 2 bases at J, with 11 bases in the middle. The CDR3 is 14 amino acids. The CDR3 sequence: CASSPAPGNTEAFF. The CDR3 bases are TGCGCCAGCAGCCCGGCCCCGGGTAACACTGAAGCTTTCTTT.

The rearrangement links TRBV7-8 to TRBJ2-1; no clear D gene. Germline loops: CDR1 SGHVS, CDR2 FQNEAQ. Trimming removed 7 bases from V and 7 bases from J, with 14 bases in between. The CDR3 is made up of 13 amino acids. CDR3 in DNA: TGTGCCAGCACCTACGGTCCTGCAAATGAGCAGTTCTTC. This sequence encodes CASTYGPANEQFF.

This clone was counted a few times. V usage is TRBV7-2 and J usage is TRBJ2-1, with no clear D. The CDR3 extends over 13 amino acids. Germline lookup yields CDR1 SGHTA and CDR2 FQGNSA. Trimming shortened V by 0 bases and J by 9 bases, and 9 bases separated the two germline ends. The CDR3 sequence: CASSLAVGGEQFF. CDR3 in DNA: TGTGCCAGCAGCTTAGCAGTCGGCGGTGAGCAGTTCTTC.

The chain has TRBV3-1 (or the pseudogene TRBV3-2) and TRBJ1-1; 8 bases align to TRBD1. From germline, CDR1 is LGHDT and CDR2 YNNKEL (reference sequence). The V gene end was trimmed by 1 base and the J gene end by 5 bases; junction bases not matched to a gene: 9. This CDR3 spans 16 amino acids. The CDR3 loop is CASSQGRGRRWTEAFF. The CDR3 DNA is TGTGCCAGCAGCCAAGGCAGGGGGCGACGGTGGACTGAAGCTTTCTTT.

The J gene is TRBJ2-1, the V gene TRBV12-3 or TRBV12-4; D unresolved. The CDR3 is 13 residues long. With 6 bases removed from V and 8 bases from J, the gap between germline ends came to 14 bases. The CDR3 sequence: CASRHNVGHEQFF. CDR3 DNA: TGTGCCAGCAGACACAACGTGGGTCATGAGCAGTTCTTC.

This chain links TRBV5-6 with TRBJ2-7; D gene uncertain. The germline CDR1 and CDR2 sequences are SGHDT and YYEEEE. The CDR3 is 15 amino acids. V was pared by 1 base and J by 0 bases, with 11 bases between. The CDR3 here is CASSLIGAASYEQYF. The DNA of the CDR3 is TGTGCCAGCAGCTTGATTGGAGCAGCCTCCTACGAGCAGTACTTC.

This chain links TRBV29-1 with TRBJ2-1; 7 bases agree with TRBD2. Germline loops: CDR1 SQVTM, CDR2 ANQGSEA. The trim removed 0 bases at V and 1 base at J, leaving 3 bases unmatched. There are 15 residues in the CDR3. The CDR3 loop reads CSVEDTGGSYNEQFF. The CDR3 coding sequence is TGCAGCGTTGAAGATACCGGGGGGTCCTACAATGAGCAGTTCTTC.

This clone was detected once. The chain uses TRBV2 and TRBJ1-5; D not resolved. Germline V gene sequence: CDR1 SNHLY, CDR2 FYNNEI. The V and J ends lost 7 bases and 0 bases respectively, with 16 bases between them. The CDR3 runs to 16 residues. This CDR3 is CASKATELDSNQPQHF. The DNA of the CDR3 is TGTGCCAGCAAGGCGACCGAGCTGGATAGCAATCAGCCCCAGCATTTT.

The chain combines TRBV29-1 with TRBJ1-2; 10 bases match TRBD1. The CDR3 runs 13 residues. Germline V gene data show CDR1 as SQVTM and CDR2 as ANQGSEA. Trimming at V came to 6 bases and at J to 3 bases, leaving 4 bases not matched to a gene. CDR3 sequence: CSVGTGAHYGYTF. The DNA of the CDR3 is TGCAGCGTCGGGACAGGGGCACACTATGGCTACACCTTC.

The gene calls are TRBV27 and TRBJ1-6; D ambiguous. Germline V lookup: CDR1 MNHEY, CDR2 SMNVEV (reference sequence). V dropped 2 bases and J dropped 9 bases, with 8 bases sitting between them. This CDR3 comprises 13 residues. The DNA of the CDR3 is TGTGCCAGCAGTTTAGGCGGCCTTTCACCCCTCCACTTT. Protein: CASSLGGLSPLHF.

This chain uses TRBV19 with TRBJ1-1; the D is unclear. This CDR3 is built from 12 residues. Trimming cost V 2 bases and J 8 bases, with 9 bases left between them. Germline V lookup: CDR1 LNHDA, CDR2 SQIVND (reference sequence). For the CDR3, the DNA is TGTGCCAGTAGTATATTCGGCGACGAAGCTTTCTTT. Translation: CASSIFGDEAFF. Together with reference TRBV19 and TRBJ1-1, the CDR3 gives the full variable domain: DGGITQSPKYLFRKEGQNVTLSCEQNLNHDAMYWYRQDPGQGLRLIYYSQIVNDFQKGDIAEGYSVSREKKESFPLTVTSAQKNPTAFYLCASSIFGDEAFFGQGTRLTVV.

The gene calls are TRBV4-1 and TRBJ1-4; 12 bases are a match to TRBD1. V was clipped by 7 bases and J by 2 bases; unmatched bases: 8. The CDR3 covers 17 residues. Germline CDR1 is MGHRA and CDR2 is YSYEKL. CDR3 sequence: CASKGTGGAYTNEKLFF. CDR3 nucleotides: TGCGCCAGCAAGGGGACAGGGGGCGCATACACTAATGAAAAACTGTTTTTT.

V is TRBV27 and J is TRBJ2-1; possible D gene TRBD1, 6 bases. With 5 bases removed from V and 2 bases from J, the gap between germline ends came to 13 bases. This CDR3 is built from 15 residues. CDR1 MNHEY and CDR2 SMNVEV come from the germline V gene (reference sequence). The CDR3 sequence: CASSPRTVPYNEQFF. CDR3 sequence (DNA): TGTGCCAGCAGTCCCCGGACAGTTCCCTACAATGAGCAGTTCTTC.

CDR3 nucleotide sequence: TGTGCCAGCAGCTCGGGACTAGCGAAGTACCACGAGCAGTACTTC. Residues: CASSSGLAKYHEQYF. V gene TRBV13 combines with J gene TRBJ2-7; 10 bases agree with TRBD2. Germline loops: CDR1 PRHDT, CDR2 FYEKMQ (reference sequence). This CDR3 region has 15 residues. Trimming removed 4 bases from V and 5 bases from J; junction bases left unmatched: 8.

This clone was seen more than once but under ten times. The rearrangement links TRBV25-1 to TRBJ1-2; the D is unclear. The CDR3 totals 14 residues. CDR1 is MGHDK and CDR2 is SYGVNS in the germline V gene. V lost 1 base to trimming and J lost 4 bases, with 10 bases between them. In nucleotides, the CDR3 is TGTGCCAGCAGTGAATCCCTTGCCCCCTATGGCTACACCTTC. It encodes CASSESLAPYGYTF.

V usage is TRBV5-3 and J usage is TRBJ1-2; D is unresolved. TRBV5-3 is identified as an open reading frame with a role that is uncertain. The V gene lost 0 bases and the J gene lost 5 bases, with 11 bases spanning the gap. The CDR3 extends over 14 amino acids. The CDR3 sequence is CARSLVFCGYGYTF. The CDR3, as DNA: TGTGCCAGAAGCTTGGTTTTTTGCGGGTATGGCTACACCTTC.

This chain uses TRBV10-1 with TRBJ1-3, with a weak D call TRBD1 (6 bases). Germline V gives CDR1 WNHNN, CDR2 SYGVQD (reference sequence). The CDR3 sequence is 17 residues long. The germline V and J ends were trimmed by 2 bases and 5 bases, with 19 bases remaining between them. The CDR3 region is CASSEPFRSGARNTIYF. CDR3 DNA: TGCGCCAGCAGTGAGCCATTCAGGTCGGGGGCGCGAAACACCATATATTTT.

The CDR3 region is CASSQVFSSTDTQYF. CDR3 DNA sequence: TGCGCCAGCAGCCAAGTATTTTCTAGCACAGATACGCAGTATTTT. V gene TRBV4-3 combines with J gene TRBJ2-3, with unresolved D. Germline CDR1 reads LGHNA; CDR2 reads YSLEER. Trimming left V 1 base short and J 0 bases short, with 8 bases between. This CDR3 has 15 residues.

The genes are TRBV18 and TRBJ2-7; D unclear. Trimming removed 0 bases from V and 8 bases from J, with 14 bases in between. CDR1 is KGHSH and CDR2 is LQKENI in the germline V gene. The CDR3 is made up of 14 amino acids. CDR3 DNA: TGTGCCAGCTCACCACCGGGCGACCCTACGAAGCAGTACTTC. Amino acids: CASSPPGDPTKQYF. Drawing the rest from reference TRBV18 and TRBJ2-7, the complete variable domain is NAGVMQNPRHLVRRRGQEARLRCSPMKGHSHVYWYRQLPEEGLKFMVYLQKENIIDESGMPKERFSAEFPKEGPSILRIQQVVRGDSAAYFCASSPPGDPTKQYFGPGTRLTVT.

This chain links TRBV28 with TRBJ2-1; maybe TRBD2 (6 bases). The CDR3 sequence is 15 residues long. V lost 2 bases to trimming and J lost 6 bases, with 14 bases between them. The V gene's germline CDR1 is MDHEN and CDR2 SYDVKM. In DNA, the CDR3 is TGTGCCAGCAGTTTAGAAGCTAGCGTGTTCAATGAGCAGTTCTTC. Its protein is CASSLEASVFNEQFF.